The TCR beta chain described here comes from a study of CD8 T cells in ankylosing spondylitis (dated by TCRdb to 2016 to 2017). A note on the overall study: To find TCR variants linked to disease, the study profiled T cell receptor beta repertoires in ankylosing spondylitis patients and healthy donors. The full study cohort comprised 25 ankylosing spondylitis patients and about 110 healthy donors. Peripheral blood was sampled, and synovial fluid was additionally collected from ankylosing spondylitis patients. Paper-wide results and their limitations: Significant enrichment of the disease-linked clones was reported in matched synovial fluid samples from ankylosing spondylitis patients. Some motif variants were previously reported in synovial fluid and blood of reactive arthritis patients, suggesting common disease-initiation mechanisms. Blood from ankylosing spondylitis patients appeared to be characterized by a TCR beta motif made up of eight highly homologous amino acid variants. The disease-linked clones showed a CD8+ phenotype and occurred at relatively low frequencies in peripheral blood.

Details on this clonotype: Its recognized antigen is unknown. Base qualities are missing; no much larger clone stands one base away.

In the germline V gene, CDR1 corresponds to SGHRS and CDR2 to YFSETQ. V ends up 0 bases short and J 1 base short, with an unmatched junction base count of 4. Spanning cysteine to phenylalanine, the CDR3 consists of 17 amino acids. Only the CDR3 DNA stays, 51 bases, in frame from base 1. Sequencing took place on an Illumina HiSeq 2500. Quantitative 5'-RACE with molecular barcodes was used to prepare TCR beta libraries. The study's processing was this. A new computational method, built on a probabilistic model of VDJ rearrangement, was used to identify disease-linked TCR variants. TCRdb passed the public sequencing reads through fastp at Q25 and MiXCR, retaining productive beta sequences. Rows with one shared CDR3 protein collapse into an entry with the most common genes and DNA. The V and J calls here are based on TCRdb, not the publication. The sample yields 250,000 or so distinct CDR3 sequences; about 10% were counted once. The leading ten clones occupy under 7% of the sample.

This TCR was recovered from a male donor with ankylosing spondylitis or in good health (not recorded which). Sequenced sample: blood, either unsorted or a sorted T cell fraction (not recorded which). The V and J segments used are TRBV5-1 and TRBJ2-2, and TRBD2 aligns with 9 junction nucleotides. DNA sequence: TGCGCCAGCAGCTTGGCGTCTAGCGGGGAGAACACCGGGGAGCTGTTTTTT. Protein translation: CASSLASSGENTGELFF.